This entry lists 5 T cell receptor beta chains sequenced from one sample in a study of blood T cell repertoires in COVID-19. Sequencing used immunoSEQ multiplex PCR; TCRdb keeps in-frame clones, though not all of them. The repertoire holds about 160,000 clones, about 92% seen once, with approximately 5% in the top ten. The sequenced sample consisted of peripheral blood. Receptors were obtained from a young man with COVID-19, enrolled during active disease.

As DNA, the CDR3 is TGTGCCAGCAGCCCCTATTATAGCAATCAGCCCCAGCATTTT. Its translation: CASSPYYSNQPQHF. The chain has TRBV7-2 and TRBJ1-5; D is ambiguous. Germline lookup yields CDR1 SGHTA and CDR2 FQGNSA. The ends were cut back, 5 bases at V and 0 bases at J, with 8 bases in the middle. The CDR3 totals 14 residues. Filled out from reference TRBV7-2 and TRBJ1-5, the complete variable domain reads GAGVSQSPSNKVTEKGKDVELRCDPISGHTALYWYRQSLGQGLEFLIYFQGNSAPDKSGLPSDRFSAERTGGSVSTLTIQRTQQEDSAVYLCASSPYYSNQPQHFGDGTRLSIL.

The V call is TRBV24-1, the J call TRBJ2-3; 8 bases are a match to TRBD2. The CDR3 length is 17 residues. From germline, CDR1 is KGHDR and CDR2 SFDVKD. After removal of 9 bases from V and 6 bases from J, the junction contained 19 bases not matched to a gene. In DNA form, the CDR3 reads TGTGCCACCTCCGGGGGGGCCGAATCCGGCCTTCGGGATACGCAGTATTTT. Its protein is CATSGGAESGLRDTQYF.

The chain recombines TRBV27 with TRBJ2-1; no clear D. The CDR3 has 13 residues. CDR1 is MNHEY, CDR2 SMNVEV, per germline (reference sequence). The V end lost 2 bases, the J end lost 5 bases, and 7 bases lay between the germline ends. CDR3 protein: CASSLRLDNEQFF. CDR3 coding DNA: TGTGCCAGCAGTTTAAGACTGGACAATGAGCAGTTCTTC.

This chain connects TRBV19 to TRBJ2-2; 8 positions agree with TRBD2. The V gene end was trimmed by 8 bases and the J gene end by 0 bases; junction bases not matched to a gene: 5. The length of the CDR3 is 15 residues. Germline loops: CDR1 LNHDA, CDR2 SQIVND (reference sequence). CDR3 region: CASSGGGTNTGELFF. CDR3 bases: TGTGCCAGTTCTGGCGGGGGGACGAACACCGGGGAGCTGTTTTTT. The full variable domain, its missing parts supplied by reference TRBV19 and TRBJ2-2, is DGGITQSPKYLFRKEGQNVTLSCEQNLNHDAMYWYRQDPGQGLRLIYYSQIVNDFQKGDIAEGYSVSREKKESFPLTVTSAQKNPTAFYLCASSGGGTNTGELFFGEGSRLTVL.

This sequence joins TRBV18 and TRBJ2-5, with D hard to call. The CDR3 covers 12 residues. Trimming stripped 4 bases from V and 1 base from J, with 4 bases between. CDR1 is KGHSH, CDR2 LQKENI, per germline. The CDR3 coding sequence is TGTGCCAGCTCACACTTCCAAGAGACCCAGTACTTC. Its protein is CASSHFQETQYF.